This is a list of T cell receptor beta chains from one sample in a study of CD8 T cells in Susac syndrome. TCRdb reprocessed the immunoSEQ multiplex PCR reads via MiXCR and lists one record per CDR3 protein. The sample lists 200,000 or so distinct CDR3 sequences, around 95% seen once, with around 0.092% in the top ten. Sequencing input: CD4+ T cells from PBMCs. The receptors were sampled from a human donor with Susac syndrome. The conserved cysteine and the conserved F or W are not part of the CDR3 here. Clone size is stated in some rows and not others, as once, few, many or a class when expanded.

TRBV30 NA AWSVGGVDYGYT
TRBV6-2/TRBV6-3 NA ASSYSPGGALQETQY
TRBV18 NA ASSPPSGASTDTQY
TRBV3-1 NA ASSQVRLAYNEQF
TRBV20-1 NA SARTGDEKLF
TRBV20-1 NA SASGGSSYNEQF
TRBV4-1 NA ASSQLWTDVFKAQY
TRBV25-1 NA ASSQRVGTASYEQY
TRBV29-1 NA SVEDPGGSGNTIY
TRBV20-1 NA SASGGRSTSTDTQY
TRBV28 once ASSFSGEANIQY
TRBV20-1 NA SAVDRGSALFWEAF
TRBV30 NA AWTYRVGTEAF
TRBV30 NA AWSRGRTGDPTDTQY
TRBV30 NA AWKGPGNQPQH
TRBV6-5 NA ASSRGQGASQY